This TCR beta chain derives from a study of control samples from healthy donors and cancer patients. Generated by immunoSEQ multiplex PCR, the TCRdb table keeps only in-frame clones and is missing some. The table records roughly 80,000 clones, more than 70% of them present only once. Trimming removed 1 base from V and 4 bases from J, with 7 bases in between. The CDR3 runs 14 residues. CDR1 and CDR2 (germline): SEHNR, FQNEAQ (reference sequence). Specimen: blood. V and J are TRBV7-9 and TRBJ1-4; D unclear. The TCR sequence derives from a woman aged 50 to 60 in good health. The CDR3 here is CASSLGGGNEKLFF. In nucleotides, the CDR3 is TGTGCCAGCAGCTTAGGGGGAGGTAATGAAAAACTGTTTTTT.